This T cell receptor beta chain is from a study of blood T cell repertoires in COVID-19. As processed by the authors: Reference gene primer amplification gave nucleated cell count estimates. TCRdb keeps only in-frame clones here, not all; method: immunoSEQ multiplex PCR. The DNA gave D and trimming, while V, J and clone size come from that table. The table records 380,000 or so clones, about 80% of them present only once. Sequencing was done on a sample of peripheral blood. The receptor comes from a human donor with acute or convalescent COVID-19. The donor label of this sample is uncertain.

The CDR3 DNA sequence: TGTGCCAGCAGCAGATCACCACTCTCCTACGAGCAGTACTTC. The encoded protein is CASSRSPLSYEQYF. The chain employs TRBV9 and TRBJ2-7; D ambiguous. This CDR3 contains 14 residues. V dropped 4 bases and J dropped 0 bases, with 11 bases sitting between them. Germline assignment: CDR1 SGDLS and CDR2 YYNGEE. The variable domain in full, with the rest retrieved from reference TRBV9 and TRBJ2-7, is DSGVTQTPKHLITATGQRVTLRCSPRSGDLSVYWYQQSLDQGLQFLIQYYNGEERAKGNILERFSAQQFPDLHSELNLSSLELGDSALYFCASSRSPLSYEQYFGPGTRLTVT.